The 12 T cell receptor beta chains reported below all come from one sample, sequenced in a study of blood T cell repertoires in COVID-19. Assay used: immunoSEQ multiplex PCR; TCRdb lists only in-frame clones, some missing. Of around 25,000 clones in the sample, about 91% were seen once. Sample: peripheral blood. Source of these receptors: a human donor in a cohort sampled during active COVID-19.

The chain links TRBV30 to TRBJ2-1, with D hard to call. Trimming took off 0 bases at V and 3 bases at J, with 6 bases between the two ends. This CDR3 comprises 13 residues. The V gene's germline CDR1 is GTSNPN and CDR2 SVGIG (reference sequence). The CDR3 coding sequence is TGTGCCTGGAGTGTCGAACTCTACAATGAGCAGTTCTTC. Translation gives CAWSVELYNEQFF. Complete variable domain (other parts from reference TRBV30 and TRBJ2-1): SQTIHQWPATLVQPVGSPLSLECTVEGTSNPNLYWYRQAAGRGLQLLFYSVGIGQISSEVPQNLSASRPQDRQFILSSKKLLLSDSGFYLCAWSVELYNEQFFGPGTRLTVL.

The chain uses TRBV6-5 and TRBJ1-6, with TRBD1 identical over 10 bases. The length of the CDR3 is 15 residues. The ends lost 6 bases at V and 7 bases at J; junction bases unmatched: 6. From germline, CDR1 is MNHEY and CDR2 SVGAGI. DNA of the CDR3: TGTGCCAGCAGATCGCCGGGACAGGGGAATTCACCCCTCCACTTT. Translated: CASRSPGQGNSPLHF.

This chain links TRBV29-1 with TRBJ2-3, with a weak D call TRBD2 (6 bases). Germline lookup yields CDR1 SQVTM and CDR2 ANQGSEA. V was pared by 4 bases and J by 0 bases, with 14 bases between. The CDR3 sequence is 15 residues long. The CDR3 is CSVARSGGSTDTQYF. The CDR3 coding sequence is TGCAGCGTTGCGCGGAGCGGAGGGAGCACAGATACGCAGTATTTT.

This chain links TRBV7-9 with TRBJ1-1, with 7 bases identical to TRBD1. J was trimmed by 1 base and V by 6 bases; bases with no gene match: 8. The germline CDR1 and CDR2 sequences are SEHNR and FQNEAQ (reference sequence). CDR3 size: 15 residues. The CDR3: CASSPQGMGNTEAFF. Here the CDR3 DNA reads TGTGCCAGCAGTCCACAGGGGATGGGGAACACTGAAGCTTTCTTT.

V is TRBV6-5 and J is TRBJ2-7, with 10 bases that match TRBD1. With 4 bases clipped from V and 4 bases from J, the junction kept 4 bases outside the gene matches. Germline lookup yields CDR1 MNHEY and CDR2 SVGAGI. The CDR3 sequence is 14 residues long. The CDR3 region has the DNA TGTGCCAGCAGTTCCGGGACAGGGGTTTACGAGCAGTACTTC. Residues: CASSSGTGVYEQYF.

V gene TRBV6-1 combines with J gene TRBJ1-5; 7 nucleotides align to TRBD1. The CDR3 sequence is 16 residues long. Per germline, CDR1 MNHNS and CDR2 SASEGT. J was trimmed by 0 bases and V by 3 bases; bases with no gene match: 5. The CDR3 DNA reads as TGTGCCAGCAGTGACCCGGGACAGTATAGCAATCAGCCCCAGCATTTT. Encoded protein: CASSDPGQYSNQPQHF.

V is TRBV2 and J is TRBJ1-1, with 8 bases identical to TRBD1. The CDR3 totals 15 residues. The V and J ends lost 7 bases and 7 bases, in that order; junction bases with no gene match: 14. Germline V gene lookup returns CDR1 SNHLY and CDR2 FYNNEI. In nucleotides, the CDR3 is TGTGCCAGCACCATGACAGGGGAATGGCTCGGTGAAGCTTTCTTT. Residues: CASTMTGEWLGEAFF.

The J gene is TRBJ1-2, the V gene TRBV12-3 or TRBV12-4; D gene ambiguous. This CDR3 is built from 12 residues. V was trimmed by 5 bases and J by 4 bases, leaving 8 bases between them. As DNA, the CDR3 is TGTGCCAGCAGTGAGGTCCTCTATGGCTACACCTTC. Translating gives CASSEVLYGYTF.

V and J are TRBV5-6 and TRBJ1-3, with no clear D. The CDR3 is 12 residues long. Trimming removed 2 bases at V and 5 bases at J, with 5 bases between. The V gene's germline CDR1 is SGHDT and CDR2 YYEEEE. The CDR3 DNA reads as TGTGCCAGCAGCTTAGCGCGAAACACCATATATTTT. Residues: CASSLARNTIYF.

The chain combines TRBV2 with TRBJ2-7, with TRBD1 matching 7 bases. Germline V CDR1 and CDR2: SNHLY, FYNNEI. V lost 5 bases to trimming and J lost 6 bases; unmatched junction nucleotides: 10. This CDR3 spans 14 amino acids. CDR3 in amino acids: CASSWSTGVREQYF. DNA for the CDR3: TGTGCCAGCAGTTGGTCTACAGGGGTTCGCGAGCAGTACTTC. The variable domain in full, completed from reference TRBV2 and TRBJ2-7, reads EPEVTQTPSHQVTQMGQEVILRCVPISNHLYFYWYRQILGQKVEFLVSFYNNEISEKSEIFDDQFSVERPDGSNFTLKIRSTKLEDSAMYFCASSWSTGVREQYFGPGTRLTVT.

The chain has TRBV4-3 and TRBJ2-3, with TRBD2 matching over 10 bases. V shed 0 bases and J 0 bases; nucleotides not matched to a gene: 9. The CDR3 is made up of 19 amino acids. The germline V gene has CDR1 LGHNA and CDR2 YSLEER. CDR3 protein: CASSQDWLAGAVSTDTQYF. The DNA of the CDR3 is TGCGCCAGCAGCCAAGATTGGCTAGCGGGAGCGGTTAGCACAGATACGCAGTATTTT.

This rearrangement joins TRBV29-1 to TRBJ2-3; 10 bases are a match to TRBD2. The CDR3 runs to 16 residues. The V segment lost 2 bases and the J segment 2 bases; nucleotides outside the gene matches: 7. CDR1 and CDR2 (germline): SQVTM, ANQGSEA. This CDR3 is CSVERASGGFTDTQYF. CDR3 nucleotide sequence: TGCAGCGTTGAAAGGGCTAGCGGGGGTTTCACAGATACGCAGTATTTT.